This section outlines one T cell receptor beta chain sequence together with its context. This entry belongs to a study of blood T cell repertoires in COVID-19. Study background: Donors in the United States, Italy and Spain gave samples during acute or convalescent COVID-19. Sources were T cells, B-cell-depleted T cells, or PBMCs; the material itself was cDNA or gDNA.

Germline V gene sequence: CDR1 SGDLS, CDR2 YYNGEE. V was clipped by 4 bases and J by 10 bases; unmatched bases: 11. The CDR3 consists of 14 residues. As originally analysed: Reference gene primer amplification gave estimated nucleated cell counts. TCRdb keeps only in-frame clones here, not all; method: immunoSEQ multiplex PCR. The V and J calls and clone size were taken over from that table, and D and trimming were inferred from the DNA. Of about 57,000 clones in the sample, over 80% were seen once. Material for sequencing was peripheral blood. The rearrangement uses TRBV9 and TRBJ2-7; 10 positions agree with TRBD1. This TCR derives from a woman in her fifties or sixties with acute or convalescent COVID-19. In DNA form, the CDR3 reads TGTGCCAGCAGCCCGACAGGGGGCGGGGGAGAACAGTACTTC. Its protein product is CASSPTGGGGEQYF. Together with reference TRBV9 and TRBJ2-7, the CDR3 gives the full variable domain: DSGVTQTPKHLITATGQRVTLRCSPRSGDLSVYWYQQSLDQGLQFLIQYYNGEERAKGNILERFSAQQFPDLHSELNLSSLELGDSALYFCASSPTGGGGEQYFGPGTRLTVT.